The 12 T cell receptor beta chains below come from one sample, sequenced in a study of cytomegalovirus exposure and HLA in healthy donors. 13 Jbeta primers and 60 Vbeta primers were used for the PCR. TCRdb keeps only in-frame clones here, not all; method: immunoSEQ multiplex PCR. Of around 140,000 clones in the sample, about 77% were seen once. The specimen sequenced was PBMCs. The receptors were sampled from a female donor in good health and CMV-seronegative.

V and J are TRBV6-4 and TRBJ2-4; D remains unclear. V lost 3 bases, J lost 5 bases, and 8 bases lay in between. The CDR3 runs 13 residues. CDR1 and CDR2 (germline): MRHNA, SNTAGT. For the CDR3, the DNA is TGTGCCAGCAGTGAATCGACTGAAAACATTCAGTACTTC. Its protein is CASSESTENIQYF.

The V call is TRBV7-2, the J call TRBJ1-2; D gene uncertain. V was shortened by 1 base and J by 11 bases, with 8 bases between the two germline ends. The CDR3 totals 11 residues. Germline V CDR1 and CDR2: SGHTA, FQGNSA. CDR3 protein: CASSLGRRYTF. Written as DNA, the CDR3 is TGTGCCAGCAGCTTAGGGAGGAGGTACACCTTC.

CDR3 amino acids: CASSEGGTLFSEAFF. In DNA, the CDR3 is TGTGCCAGCAGTGAAGGGGGGACTTTATTTTCTGAAGCTTTCTTT. This sequence joins TRBV6-1 and TRBJ1-1; possible D gene TRBD1, 5 bases. The CDR3 loop spans 15 amino acids. The germline gives CDR1 MNHNS, CDR2 SASEGT. Trimming took 1 base from V and 6 from J, leaving 15 bases between them.

The rearrangement joins TRBV18 to TRBJ1-3; a possible D gene is TRBD1 (6 bases). The ends were cut back, 6 bases at V and 0 bases at J, with 9 bases in the middle. The CDR3 has 14 residues. CDR1 and CDR2 (germline): KGHSH, LQKENI. CDR3 bases: TGTGCCAGCTCGACAGGAACCTCTGGAAACACCATATATTTT. Its translation is CASSTGTSGNTIYF. The full variable domain, with the rest looked up from reference TRBV18 and TRBJ1-3, is NAGVMQNPRHLVRRRGQEARLRCSPMKGHSHVYWYRQLPEEGLKFMVYLQKENIIDESGMPKERFSAEFPKEGPSILRIQQVVRGDSAAYFCASSTGTSGNTIYFGEGSWLTVV.

The chain carries TRBV7-9 and TRBJ1-4; no clear D. Trimming shortened V by 6 bases and J by 5 bases, and 13 bases separated the two germline ends. This CDR3 is built from 14 residues. Germline values: CDR1 SEHNR, CDR2 FQNEAQ (reference sequence). CDR3 nucleotides: TGTGCCAGCAGTTCCCGGGTCCGAAATGAAAAACTGTTTTTT. Its protein is CASSSRVRNEKLFF.

The genes are TRBV28 and TRBJ1-5, with D uncertain. CDR1 and CDR2 from the germline V gene are MDHEN and SYDVKM. CDR3 length: 14 residues. The V gene lost 5 bases and the J gene lost 2 bases, with 10 bases spanning the gap. CDR3 sequence: CASSGQVGNQPQHF. CDR3 in DNA: TGTGCCAGCAGTGGCCAGGTTGGCAATCAGCCCCAGCATTTT.

The chain couples TRBV28 to TRBJ1-3; weak D call: TRBD1 (6 bases). V lost 2 bases and J lost 0, with 11 bases in between. The germline CDR1 and CDR2 sequences are MDHEN and SYDVKM. The CDR3 length is 16 residues. CDR3 amino acids: CASSLGTRGSGNTIYF. The CDR3 DNA reads as TGTGCCAGCAGTTTAGGGACACGGGGCTCTGGAAACACCATATATTTT.

The chain combines TRBV19 with TRBJ2-7; 7 bases fit TRBD1. After removal of 5 bases from V and 4 bases from J, the junction contained 17 bases not matched to a gene. Germline lookup yields CDR1 LNHDA and CDR2 SQIVND (reference sequence). The CDR3 is made up of 17 amino acids. The CDR3 DNA reads as TGTGCCAGTAGTCCCCTGTTTTTGGCGACAGGGAGATACGAGCAGTACTTC. This gives the protein CASSPLFLATGRYEQYF.

The rearrangement uses TRBV28 and TRBJ2-3; D is possibly TRBD2 (5 bases). This CDR3 comprises 19 residues. Trimming stripped 4 bases from V and 0 bases from J, with 23 bases between. Germline lookup yields CDR1 MDHEN and CDR2 SYDVKM. CDR3 bases: TGTGCCAGCAGTTACGAGGTCGGACTCGCCAGCCCTAGCACAGATACGCAGTATTTT. Translated: CASSYEVGLASPSTDTQYF. Full variable domain (rest looked up from reference TRBV28 and TRBJ2-3): DVKVTQSSRYLVKRTGEKVFLECVQDMDHENMFWYRQDPGLGLRLIYFSYDVKMKEKGDIPEGYSVSREKKERFSLILESASTNQTSMYLCASSYEVGLASPSTDTQYFGPGTRLTVL.

The chain uses TRBV7-8 and TRBJ1-1; tentative D call: TRBD1 (5 bases). The germline V gene has CDR1 SGHVS and CDR2 FQNEAQ. The CDR3 runs to 15 residues. Between the trimmed V and J ends, which lost 2 bases and 4 bases, there was a span of 14 bases. CDR3 DNA sequence: TGTGCCAGCAGCTTATATTCGGGGGGAGGCACTGAAGCTTTCTTT. This codes for CASSLYSGGGTEAFF.

This chain connects TRBV2 to TRBJ2-5, with 7 nucleotides matching TRBD2. There are 14 residues in the CDR3. Trimming took 3 bases from V and 1 from J; bases not matched to a gene: 2. In germline, CDR1 is SNHLY, CDR2 FYNNEI. The CDR3, as DNA: TGTGCCAGCAGTGAGGGGACTACCCAAGAGACCCAGTACTTC. Amino acid sequence: CASSEGTTQETQYF.

This clone was counted a single time. The CDR3 bases are TGTGCCAGCAGCCAATTCCGGGGGTCTCACGAGCAGTACTTC. It translates to CASSQFRGSHEQYF. V and J are TRBV14 and TRBJ2-7, with a tentative D call TRBD2 (6 bases). Germline CDR1 and CDR2: SGHDN and FVKESK. This CDR3 is 14 amino acids long. V gave up 2 bases and J gave up 5 bases, with 13 bases separating them.